The clone carrying this TCR beta chain was found many times. Its antigen is currently unknown. This CDR3 has 16 residues. The ends were cut back, 0 bases at V and 0 bases at J, with 6 bases in the middle. The data originate from a study of T-cell reconstitution after alpha-beta-depleted transplantation in children. Study conclusions and caveats: Several patients had high TCRbeta diversity at day 60; it came from surviving recipient T cells and thymic progenitors. Counts and diversity of T cells one year after transplant came mostly from newly produced T cells. As was reported, about two months after transplant, alpha-beta T cells came from several hundred expanded graft clones.

During its preparation, the TCRbeta library received unique molecular identifiers. TCRdb reanalysed the PCR reads using MiXCR and keeps one entry per CDR3 protein. The sample includes about 240,000 distinct CDR3 sequences, about 23% of them seen just once. This clonotype was sampled from a girl aged 2-15 years with Fanconi anemia, due to receive a stem cell transplant. Material: PBMCs, obtained before TCRalphabeta/CD19-depleted stem cell transplant. The genes are TRBV12-3 or TRBV12-4 and TRBJ2-6, with TRBD2 as a possible D gene (5 bases). CDR3 DNA: TGTGCCAGCAGTTTAGCAGAGGGCTCTGGGGCCAACGTCCTGACTTTC. It is translated as CASSLAEGSGANVLTF.